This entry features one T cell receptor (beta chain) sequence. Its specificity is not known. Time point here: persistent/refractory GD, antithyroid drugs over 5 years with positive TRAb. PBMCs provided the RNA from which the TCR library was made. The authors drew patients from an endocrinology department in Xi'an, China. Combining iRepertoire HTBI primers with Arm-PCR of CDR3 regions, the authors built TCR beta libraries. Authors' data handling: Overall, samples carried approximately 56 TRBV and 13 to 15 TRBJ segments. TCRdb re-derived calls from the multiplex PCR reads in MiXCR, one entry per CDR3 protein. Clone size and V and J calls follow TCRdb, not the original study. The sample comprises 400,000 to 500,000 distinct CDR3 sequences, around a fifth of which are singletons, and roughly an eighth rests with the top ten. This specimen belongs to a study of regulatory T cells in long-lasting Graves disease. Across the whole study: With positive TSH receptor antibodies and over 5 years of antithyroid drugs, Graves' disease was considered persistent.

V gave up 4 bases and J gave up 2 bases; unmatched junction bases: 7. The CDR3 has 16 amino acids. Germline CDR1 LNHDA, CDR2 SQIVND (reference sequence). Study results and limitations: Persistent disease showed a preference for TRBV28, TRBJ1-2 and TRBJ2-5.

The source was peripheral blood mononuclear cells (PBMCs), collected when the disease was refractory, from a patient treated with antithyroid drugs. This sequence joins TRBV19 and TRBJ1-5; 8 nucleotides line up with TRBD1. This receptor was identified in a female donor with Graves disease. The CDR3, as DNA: TGTGCCAGTAGTAAAGGGGGACAGGTGCGCAATCAGCCCCAGCATTTT. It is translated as CASSKGGQVRNQPQHF.